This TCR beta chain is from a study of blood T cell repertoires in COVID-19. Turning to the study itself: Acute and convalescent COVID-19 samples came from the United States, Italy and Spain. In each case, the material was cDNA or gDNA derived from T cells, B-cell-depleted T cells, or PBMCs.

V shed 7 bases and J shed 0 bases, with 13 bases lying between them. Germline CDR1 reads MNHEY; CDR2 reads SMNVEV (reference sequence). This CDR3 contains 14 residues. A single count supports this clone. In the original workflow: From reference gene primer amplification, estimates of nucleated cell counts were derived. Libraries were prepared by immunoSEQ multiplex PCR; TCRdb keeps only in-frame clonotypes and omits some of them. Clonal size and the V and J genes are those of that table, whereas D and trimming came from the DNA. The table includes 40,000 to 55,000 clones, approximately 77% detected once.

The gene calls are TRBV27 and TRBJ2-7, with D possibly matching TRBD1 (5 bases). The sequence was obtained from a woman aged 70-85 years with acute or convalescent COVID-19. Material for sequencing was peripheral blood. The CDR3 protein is CASKTGLSSYEQYF. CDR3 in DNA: TGTGCCAGCAAAACAGGTTTGAGCTCCTACGAGCAGTACTTC.